This paragraph covers one T cell receptor (beta chain) sequence. The target antigen is unknown. Trimming removed 5 bases from V and 0 bases from J, with 11 bases in between. Germline V gene data show CDR1 as SGHTA and CDR2 as FQGNSA. The CDR3 consists of 15 residues. The sample comes from a study of cytomegalovirus exposure and HLA in healthy donors. Study overall: Of the donors genotyped, about 410 in all, around 76% fell in the Caucasian-associated ancestry cluster.

The PCR employed 60 Vbeta primers together with 13 Jbeta primers. The protocol was immunoSEQ multiplex PCR, while the TCRdb copy is restricted to in-frame clones and leaves out a portion. The table lists about 190,000 clones, less than 90% of them singletons. General study findings and limits: Association of a missense DCLRE1C variant with TCR beta V- and J-gene trimming was reported in a later analysis. One cluster of highly shared sequence variants probably arose as a sequencing artifact. Researchers catalogued roughly 170 TCR beta chains as cytomegalovirus-associated.

Specimen: PBMCs. The clonotype comes from a man in his fifties in good health and CMV-seronegative. The chain carries TRBV7-2 and TRBJ2-1, with a tentative D call TRBD2 (6 bases). The CDR3 DNA reads as TGTGCCAGCAGCCGACGGGGGAGCTCCTACAATGAGCAGTTCTTC. It encodes CASSRRGSSYNEQFF. The full variable domain, with the rest looked up from reference TRBV7-2 and TRBJ2-1, is GAGVSQSPSNKVTEKGKDVELRCDPISGHTALYWYRQSLGQGLEFLIYFQGNSAPDKSGLPSDRFSAERTGGSVSTLTIQRTQQEDSAVYLCASSRRGSSYNEQFFGPGTRLTVL.